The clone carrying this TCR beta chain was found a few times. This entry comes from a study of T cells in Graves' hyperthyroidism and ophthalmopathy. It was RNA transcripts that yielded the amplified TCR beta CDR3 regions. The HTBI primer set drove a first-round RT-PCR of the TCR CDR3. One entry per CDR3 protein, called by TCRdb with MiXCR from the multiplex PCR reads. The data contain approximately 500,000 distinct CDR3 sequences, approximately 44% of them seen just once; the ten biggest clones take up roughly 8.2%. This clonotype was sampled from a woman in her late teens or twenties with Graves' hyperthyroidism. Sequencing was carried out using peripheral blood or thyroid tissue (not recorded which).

The CDR3 region is CASSTLAGVGEQYF. The CDR3 DNA reads TGCGCCAGCAGCACCCTAGCGGGAGTGGGCGAGCAGTACTTC. J is TRBJ2-7 and V is TRBV5-1; 10 bases are a match to TRBD2. V gave up 4 bases and J gave up 6 bases; unmatched junction bases: 7. CDR1 is SGHRS, CDR2 YFSETQ, per germline. The CDR3 extends over 14 amino acids.